Listed below are T cell receptor beta chains from one sample, sequenced in a study of T cell responses to AZD1222 COVID-19 vaccine. Only in-frame clones appear in the TCRdb table, and some are missing; sequencing was by immunoSEQ multiplex PCR. This sample has 140,000 to 150,000 clones, with around 90% found just once. Source: peripheral blood, taken 28 days after the second dose of the MenACWY control vaccine. These receptors were taken from an adult who received the MenACWY meningococcal vaccine as a control. Both conserved end residues are part of each CDR3. The D gene is left open where the match is weak. Rows give clone size only sometimes, using once, few, many, or a class for an expanded clone.

TRBD2 . TRBJ2-1 16 TRBV28 CASSTPSGGFYNEQFF TGTGCCAGCAGCACCCCTAGCGGGGGGTTTTACAATGAGCAGTTCTTC
. . TRBJ2-4 11 TRBV19 CASSLSGDQYF TGTGCCAGTAGTTTGTCCGGAGATCAGTACTTC
. . TRBJ2-2 15 TRBV9 CASSGDSQGYGELFF TGTGCCAGCAGCGGCGACTCTCAGGGGTACGGGGAGCTGTTTTTT
. . TRBJ1-1 15 TRBV7-2 CASSLAGQLNTEAFF TGTGCCAGCAGCTTAGCGGGACAATTGAACACTGAAGCTTTCTTT
. . TRBJ2-7 12 TRBV29-1 CSVGTDSYEQYF TGCAGCGTTGGGACAGACTCCTACGAGCAGTACTTC
TRBD1 once TRBJ2-2 15 TRBV11-2 CASSQTGAGTGELFF TGTGCCAGCAGCCAAACAGGGGCAGGCACCGGGGAGCTGTTTTTT
. . TRBJ2-5 14 TRBV7-6 CASSLASQFETQYF TGTGCCAGCAGCTTAGCATCGCAGTTTGAGACCCAGTACTTC
. . TRBJ1-5 12 TRBV12-3/TRBV12-4 CASSLGGQPQHF TGTGCCAGCAGTTTAGGGGGCCAGCCCCAGCATTTT
TRBD2 . TRBJ2-7 13 TRBV6-2/TRBV6-3 CASSRTSYHEQYF TGTGCCAGCAGCCGGACTAGCTACCACGAGCAGTACTTC
. . TRBJ1-2 14 TRBV6-1 CASSESAGRNGYTF TGTGCCAGCAGTGAATCGGCAGGGCGTAATGGCTACACCTTC
. . TRBJ2-1 15 TRBV18 CASSLAPGTDNEQFF TGTGCCAGCTCACTAGCTCCAGGGACTGACAATGAGCAGTTCTTC
TRBD2 . TRBJ2-3 17 TRBV19 CASRPIRLAGEVDTQYF TGTGCCAGTAGACCCATCCGACTAGCGGGAGAGGTAGATACGCAGTATTTT
. . TRBJ1-2 14 TRBV21-1 CASSNGQGRYGYTF TGTGCCAGCAGCAATGGACAGGGGCGGTATGGCTACACCTTC
TRBD2 . TRBJ2-5 15 TRBV4-3 CASSQEGGGAETQYF TGCGCCAGCAGCCAAGAGGGCGGGGGGGCGGAGACCCAGTACTTC
. . TRBJ1-3 18 TRBV19 CASSITSWAGSSGNTIYF TGTGCCAGTAGTATAACCAGCTGGGCAGGATCCTCTGGAAACACCATATATTTT
. . TRBJ2-3 11 TRBV18 CASSPGDTQYF TGTGCCAGCTCACCGGGAGATACGCAGTATTTT
. . TRBJ1-2 13 TRBV2 CASRGGKNYGYTF TGTGCCAGCAGGGGAGGGAAGAACTATGGCTACACCTTC
. . TRBJ1-3 18 TRBV3-1/TRBV3-2 CASSRRDTNLHSGNTIYF TGTGCCAGCAGCCGACGGGACACCAACCTTCACTCTGGAAACACCATATATTTT
TRBD2 . TRBJ2-3 16 TRBV5-4 CASSLLSGGRTDTQYF TGTGCCAGCAGCTTGCTTAGCGGGGGGCGCACAGATACGCAGTATTTT
. . TRBJ1-2 15 TRBV6-5 CASSYSAPGGYGYTF TGTGCCAGCAGTTACTCGGCCCCCGGCGGCTATGGCTACACCTTC
TRBD1 . TRBJ2-7 15 TRBV28 CASSLTQGGRDEQYF TGTGCCAGCAGCCTGACACAGGGGGGCCGGGACGAGCAGTACTTC
. once TRBJ1-5 16 TRBV28 CASSLPRTLWGQPQHF TGTGCCAGCAGTCTTCCTCGGACCTTATGGGGTCAGCCCCAGCATTTT
. . TRBJ1-4 14 TRBV5-1 CASSLAVRGEKLFF TGCGCCAGCAGCTTGGCCGTGAGGGGTGAAAAACTGTTTTTT
. . TRBJ1-5 14 TRBV19 CASSSGQANQPQHF TGTGCCAGTAGTTCAGGGCAGGCCAATCAGCCCCAGCATTTT